The sequence of this T cell receptor (beta chain) was determined in a study of regulatory T cells in long-lasting Graves disease. General observations from the study: Persistent disease preferred TRBV28, TRBJ1-2 and TRBJ2-5. Patients whose Graves' disease persisted exhibited lower TCR diversity than those newly diagnosed.

V lost 6 bases, J lost 10 bases, and 6 bases stayed unmatched. Looked up from germline, CDR1 is MNHNS and CDR2 is SASEGT. The CDR3 is 13 amino acids. Turning to this clonotype: Its antigen is not identified.

Time point here: persistent/refractory GD, antithyroid drugs over 5 years with positive TRAb. Following extraction of RNA from PBMCs, that RNA was used to make the TCR library. Roughly 9.9-milliliter peripheral blood samples went into EDTA tubes. The TCR beta library used iRepertoire HTBI primers with Arm-PCR amplification of CDR3. TCRdb independently ran MiXCR on the multiplex PCR reads; one entry per CDR3 protein. This table holds 500,000 to 800,000 distinct CDR3 sequences, around 30% found once. The clonotype was recovered from a female donor with Graves disease. The sequenced sample was peripheral blood mononuclear cells (PBMCs), obtained when the disease was refractory, from a patient treated with antithyroid drugs. The V call is TRBV6-1, the J call TRBJ1-6; 7 nucleotides line up with TRBD1. The CDR3 coding sequence is TGTGCCAGCAGCAACAGGGGAAGATCACCCCTCCACTTT. This codes for CASSNRGRSPLHF.